A single sample gave rise to the 7 T cell receptor beta chains below, sequenced in a study of cytomegalovirus exposure and HLA in healthy donors. Repertoires were generated with immunoSEQ multiplex PCR, while TCRdb's copy carries only in-frame clones and drops some. The sample has under 95,000 clones; approximately 91% are singletons. Specimen: PBMCs. Receptors were obtained from a young man in good health and CMV-seronegative.

This rearrangement joins TRBV6-6 to TRBJ2-3, with D maybe TRBD2 (6 bases). Looked up from germline, CDR1 is MNHNY and CDR2 is SVGAGI (reference sequence). V was clipped by 0 bases and J by 3 bases, with 7 bases between them. The CDR3 extends over 14 amino acids. The CDR3 protein is CASSYSGGTDTQYF. The CDR3 DNA reads as TGTGCCAGCAGTTACTCGGGGGGAACAGATACGCAGTATTTT.

This sequence joins TRBV10-2 and TRBJ2-7; perhaps TRBD1 as D (5 bases). Germline loops: CDR1 WSHSY, CDR2 SAAADI. Deletions cut 5 bases from V and 4 bases from J, with 9 bases between. CDR3 length: 12 residues. CDR3 DNA: TGCGCCAGCAGTCAGGGTTTTTACGAGCAGTACTTC. It encodes CASSQGFYEQYF.

V usage is TRBV25-1 and J usage is TRBJ2-7; the D is unclear. Germline V gene lookup returns CDR1 MGHDK and CDR2 SYGVNS. V was cut by 1 base and J by 0 bases, with 10 bases left in between. The CDR3 extends over 15 amino acids. The CDR3 DNA reads TGTGCCAGCAGTGAATCCGGGTATAGCTCCTACGAGCAGTACTTC. It codes for CASSESGYSSYEQYF.

The V gene is TRBV5-1, the J gene TRBJ2-3; 7 bases agree with TRBD1. The CDR3 length is 15 residues. CDR1 is SGHRS and CDR2 is YFSETQ in the germline V gene. The junction had 3 bases not matched to a gene; V was cut back by 1 base and J by 1 base. CDR3 protein: CASSLWQGGTDTQYF. The CDR3 coding sequence is TGCGCCAGCAGCTTGTGGCAGGGGGGCACAGATACGCAGTATTTT.

The chain is built from TRBV19 and TRBJ1-4; TRBD1 agrees at 8 bases. Germline values: CDR1 LNHDA, CDR2 SQIVND (reference sequence). The junction had 6 bases not matched to a gene; V was cut back by 7 bases and J by 8 bases. This CDR3 contains 13 residues. CDR3 DNA sequence: TGTGCCAGTACTGGACAGGGCCGGGAAAAACTGTTTTTT. Translated, it gives CASTGQGREKLFF.

This clone appeared a few times. CDR3 in DNA: TGTGCCAGTGTACCTTTAGCGGGAGGGCCCAGCACAGATACGCAGTATTTT. Translating it yields CASVPLAGGPSTDTQYF. V and J are TRBV2 and TRBJ2-3; 11 nucleotides align to TRBD2. The CDR3 is made up of 17 amino acids. Trimming took 9 bases from V and 0 from J; bases not matched to a gene: 11. The germline V gene has CDR1 SNHLY and CDR2 FYNNEI.

The chain combines TRBV18 with TRBJ1-5; D call uncertain. The germline V gene has CDR1 KGHSH and CDR2 LQKENI. Trimming took off 3 bases at V and 11 bases at J, with 20 bases between the two ends. This CDR3 has 15 residues. CDR3 sequence (DNA): TGTGCCAGCTCACCGGGTGACTTCCCGTCAATATCCCAGCATTTT. Translation gives CASSPGDFPSISQHF.